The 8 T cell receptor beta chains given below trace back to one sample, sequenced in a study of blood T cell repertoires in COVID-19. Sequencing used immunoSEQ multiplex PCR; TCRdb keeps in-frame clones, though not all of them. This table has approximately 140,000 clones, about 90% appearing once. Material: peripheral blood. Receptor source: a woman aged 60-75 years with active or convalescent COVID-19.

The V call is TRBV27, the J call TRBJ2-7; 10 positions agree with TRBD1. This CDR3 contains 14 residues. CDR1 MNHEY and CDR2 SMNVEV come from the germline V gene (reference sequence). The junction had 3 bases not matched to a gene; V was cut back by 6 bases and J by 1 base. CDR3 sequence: CASRPGQGSYEQYF. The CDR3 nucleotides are TGTGCCAGCAGGCCGGGACAGGGGTCCTACGAGCAGTACTTC.

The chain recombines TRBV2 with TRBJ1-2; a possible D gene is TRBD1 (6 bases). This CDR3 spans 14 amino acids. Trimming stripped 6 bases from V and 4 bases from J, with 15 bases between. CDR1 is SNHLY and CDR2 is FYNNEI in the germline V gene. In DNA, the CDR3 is TGTGCCAGCAGGGCTGGGGGCCGACTCTATGGCTACACCTTC. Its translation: CASRAGGRLYGYTF.

CDR3 sequence: CASSLGQVKPLHF. The DNA for the CDR3 is TGTGCCAGCTCTCTCGGACAGGTTAAACCCCTCCACTTT. J is TRBJ1-6 and V is TRBV18; 7 nucleotides agree with TRBD1. The CDR3 spans 13 residues. In germline, CDR1 is KGHSH, CDR2 LQKENI. The J segment lost 12 bases and the V segment lost 6 bases, leaving 8 bases of the junction unmatched.

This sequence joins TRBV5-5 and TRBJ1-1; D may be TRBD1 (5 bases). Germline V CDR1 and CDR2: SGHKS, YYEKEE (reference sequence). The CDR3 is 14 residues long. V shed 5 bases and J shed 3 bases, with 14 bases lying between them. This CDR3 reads CASSGNWGDTEAFF. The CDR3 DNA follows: TGTGCCAGCAGTGGAAACTGGGGGGACACTGAAGCTTTCTTT.

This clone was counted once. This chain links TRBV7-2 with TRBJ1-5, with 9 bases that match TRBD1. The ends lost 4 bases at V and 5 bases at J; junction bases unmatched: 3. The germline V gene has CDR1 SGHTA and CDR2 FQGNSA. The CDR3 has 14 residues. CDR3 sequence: CASSSGQGYQPQHF. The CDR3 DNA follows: TGTGCCAGCAGCTCAGGACAGGGGTATCAGCCCCAGCATTTT. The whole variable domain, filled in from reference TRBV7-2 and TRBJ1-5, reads GAGVSQSPSNKVTEKGKDVELRCDPISGHTALYWYRQSLGQGLEFLIYFQGNSAPDKSGLPSDRFSAERTGGSVSTLTIQRTQQEDSAVYLCASSSGQGYQPQHFGDGTRLSIL.

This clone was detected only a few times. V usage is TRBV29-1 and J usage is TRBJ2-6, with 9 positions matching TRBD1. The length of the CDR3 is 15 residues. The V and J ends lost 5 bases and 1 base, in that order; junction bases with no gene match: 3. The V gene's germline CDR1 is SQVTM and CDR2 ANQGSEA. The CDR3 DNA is TGCAGCGTTAGGGACAGGGAATCTGGGGCCAACGTCCTGACTTTC. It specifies CSVRDRESGANVLTF.

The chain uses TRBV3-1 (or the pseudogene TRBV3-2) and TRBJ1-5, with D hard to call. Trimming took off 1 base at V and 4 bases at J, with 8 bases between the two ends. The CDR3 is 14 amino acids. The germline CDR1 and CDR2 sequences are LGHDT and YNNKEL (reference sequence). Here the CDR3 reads CASSQVTENQPQHF. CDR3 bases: TGTGCCAGCAGCCAAGTCACGGAGAATCAGCCCCAGCATTTT.

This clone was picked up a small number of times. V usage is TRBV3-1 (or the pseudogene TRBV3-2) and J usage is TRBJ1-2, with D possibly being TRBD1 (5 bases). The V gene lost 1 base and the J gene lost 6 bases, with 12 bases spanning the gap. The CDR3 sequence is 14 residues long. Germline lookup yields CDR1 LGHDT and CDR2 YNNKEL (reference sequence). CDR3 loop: CASSQGRGDDGYTF. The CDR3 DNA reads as TGTGCCAGCAGCCAAGGACGGGGGGATGATGGCTACACCTTC.